A single sample gave rise to the 15 T cell receptor beta chains below, sequenced in a study of cytomegalovirus exposure and HLA in healthy donors. Method: immunoSEQ multiplex PCR; TCRdb's copy keeps in-frame clones and lacks some. The table includes 120,000 to 150,000 clones, about 87% detected once. Source material: PBMCs. The receptors shown here come from a man between 18 and 35 years old in good health and CMV-seropositive.

In nucleotides, the CDR3 is TGTGCCAGCAGCTCCTCTCAACTGTCCCATAGCAATCAGCCCCAGCATTTT. Residues: CASSSSQLSHSNQPQHF. The rearrangement joins TRBV7-8 to TRBJ1-5; D gene uncertain. From germline, CDR1 is SGHVS and CDR2 FQNEAQ. The CDR3 sequence is 17 residues long. The V gene lost 4 bases and the J gene lost 0 bases, with 16 bases spanning the gap.

The rearrangement joins TRBV30 to TRBJ2-5; 11 nucleotides line up with TRBD2. Unmatched junction bases numbered 9, after V lost 0 bases and J lost 3 bases. The CDR3 length is 17 residues. Germline V gene sequence: CDR1 GTSNPN, CDR2 SVGIG (reference sequence). CDR3 coding DNA: TGTGCCTGGAGTGTTAGCGGGAGGGTAAAACTAAAAGAGACCCAGTACTTC. This translates into CAWSVSGRVKLKETQYF.

V usage is TRBV19 and J usage is TRBJ2-1; 11 positions agree with TRBD2. Germline V gives CDR1 LNHDA, CDR2 SQIVND (reference sequence). The J segment lost 0 bases and the V segment lost 5 bases, leaving 3 bases of the junction unmatched. This CDR3 has 16 amino acids. CDR3 DNA sequence: TGTGCCAGTAGTGCAACTAGCGGGAGCTCCTACAATGAGCAGTTCTTC. It encodes CASSATSGSSYNEQFF.

V usage is TRBV25-1 and J usage is TRBJ2-3, with D tentatively TRBD1 (6 bases). The CDR3 contains 14 residues. Trimming took 4 bases from V and 4 from J, leaving 12 bases between them. Germline V CDR1 and CDR2: MGHDK, SYGVNS. CDR3 bases: TGTGCCAGCAGTGGCTACAGGGTTGCAGATACGCAGTATTTT. It encodes CASSGYRVADTQYF.

The CDR3 bases are TGCGCCAGCAGCCAAGTTCACACAGGGGGAACCTACGAGCAGTACTTC. Translation gives CASSQVHTGGTYEQYF. The chain is built from TRBV4-1 and TRBJ2-7; 8 positions match TRBD1. V shed 1 base and J 2 bases; nucleotides not matched to a gene: 7. This CDR3 is 16 amino acids long. Per germline, CDR1 MGHRA and CDR2 YSYEKL.

The chain joins TRBV19 to TRBJ2-7, with TRBD1 matching 7 bases. Germline lookup yields CDR1 LNHDA and CDR2 SQIVND (reference sequence). CDR3 size: 13 residues. The J segment lost 2 bases and the V segment lost 5 bases, leaving 3 bases of the junction unmatched. The DNA of the CDR3 is TGTGCCAGTAGTGTGACAGGGACCTACGAGCAGTACTTC. Translating gives CASSVTGTYEQYF.

The DNA for the CDR3 is TGTGCCAGCAGTGAAGGGACAGCCCAAGAGACCCAGTACTTC. Protein sequence: CASSEGTAQETQYF. This chain joins TRBV25-1 and TRBJ2-5; 7 bases line up with TRBD1. The V gene end was trimmed by 2 bases and the J gene end by 1 base; junction bases not matched to a gene: 1. The CDR3 runs to 14 residues. Germline CDR1 and CDR2: MGHDK and SYGVNS.

V usage is TRBV13 and J usage is TRBJ1-5; D is unresolved. The V end was cut by 4 bases, the J end by 3 bases, with 13 bases between. CDR1 PRHDT and CDR2 FYEKMQ come from the germline V gene (reference sequence). This CDR3 spans 15 amino acids. The CDR3, as DNA: TGTGCCAGCAGCTCCCGGAGGTTATACAATCAGCCCCAGCATTTT. Amino acids: CASSSRRLYNQPQHF.

V usage is TRBV2 and J usage is TRBJ2-7; TRBD1 matches at 8 bases. Trimming cost V 6 bases and J 3 bases; bases outside gene matches: 4. From germline, CDR1 is SNHLY and CDR2 FYNNEI. The CDR3 contains 13 residues. Written as DNA, the CDR3 is TGTGCCAGCAGGCGACAGGGGCGCTACGAGCAGTACTTC. Translation gives CASRRQGRYEQYF.

CDR3 region: CASSDLTGGNTEAFF. The CDR3 DNA reads as TGTGCCAGCAGTGATCTGACTGGAGGGAACACTGAAGCTTTCTTT. The rearrangement links TRBV6-4 to TRBJ1-1; D gene unclear. Trimming removed 3 bases at V and 1 base at J, with 12 bases between. This CDR3 has 15 residues. The V gene's germline CDR1 is MRHNA and CDR2 SNTAGT.

J is TRBJ2-7 and V is TRBV27; D gene ambiguous. The CDR3 is made up of 13 amino acids. Germline assignment: CDR1 MNHEY and CDR2 SMNVEV (reference sequence). With 3 bases removed from V and 4 bases from J, the gap between germline ends came to 10 bases. Here the CDR3 reads CASSFSPYYEQYF. The CDR3 nucleotides are TGTGCCAGCAGTTTCTCCCCTTATTACGAGCAGTACTTC.

J is TRBJ1-4 and V is TRBV11-2; a possible D gene is TRBD1 (6 bases). Per the germline V gene, CDR1 is SGHAT and CDR2 is FQNNGV. The CDR3 consists of 15 residues. Between the trimmed V and J ends, which lost 5 bases and 8 bases, there was a span of 18 bases. CDR3 DNA: TGTGCCAGCAGCCGGGACATTTTGGCAGAGGAAAAACTGTTTTTT. Its protein product is CASSRDILAEEKLFF.

This chain links TRBV9 with TRBJ1-5, with 7 bases matching TRBD1. Germline assignment: CDR1 SGDLS and CDR2 YYNGEE. Trimming cost V 1 base and J 7 bases; bases outside gene matches: 5. CDR3 length: 14 amino acids. The CDR3 loop is CASSVSSGGQPQHF. DNA for the CDR3: TGTGCCAGCAGCGTATCGTCAGGGGGACAGCCCCAGCATTTT.

The chain is built from TRBV4-1 and TRBJ2-5, with 9 bases aligning to TRBD2. This CDR3 has 16 residues. The germline V gene encodes CDR1 MGHRA and CDR2 YSYEKL. V lost 6 bases and J lost 5; bases outside the gene matches: 13. CDR3 nucleotide sequence: TGCGCCAGCAGAGGGTCGGCGGGAGGGCCGTGGGAGACCCAGTACTTC. Translation: CASRGSAGGPWETQYF.

The V and J genes are TRBV10-2 and TRBJ1-4; TRBD1 might be the D (5 bases). Germline V gives CDR1 WSHSY, CDR2 SAAADI. Trimming pared 4 bases from V and 8 bases from J, leaving 14 bases between. This CDR3 spans 14 amino acids. The CDR3 bases are TGCGCCAGCAGTGTTGTTCAGGGAGGGGAAAAACTGTTTTTT. Translation gives CASSVVQGGEKLFF.